A selection of T cell receptor beta chains follows, all from one sample in a study of cytomegalovirus exposure and HLA in healthy donors. Measured with immunoSEQ multiplex PCR; TCRdb has only the in-frame clones, and not every one. The data show 150,000 to 200,000 clones, about four fifths seen once. Sequencing was done on a sample of PBMCs. The receptors stem from a woman between 18 and 29 years old in good health and CMV-seronegative. Both conserved end residues are part of each CDR3. Each record gives: J gene, D gene, clone size, V gene, CDR3 protein, CDR3 DNA. A D gene is named only where the DNA matches it firmly. The size field is filled for only some rows; it gives once, few, many or a size class.

TRBJ2-5 | NA | NA | TRBV4-3 | CASSQDHLTSQETQYF | TGCGCCAGCAGCCAAGATCATTTGACAAGCCAAGAGACCCAGTACTTC
TRBJ2-5 | TRBD1 | NA | TRBV5-4 | CASSLARGLETQYF | TGTGCCAGCAGCTTGGCCAGGGGGCTTGAGACCCAGTACTTC
TRBJ1-1 | TRBD1 | NA | TRBV5-4 | CASSGPGQGREAFF | TGTGCCAGCAGCGGTCCGGGACAGGGGCGTGAAGCTTTCTTT
TRBJ2-5 | TRBD1 | NA | TRBV11-2 | CASSLAPGQGVQETQYF | TGTGCCAGCAGCTTAGCCCCAGGACAGGGGGTCCAAGAGACCCAGTACTTC
TRBJ2-3 | TRBD2 | NA | TRBV19 | CASSSSGQGNTQYF | TGTGCCAGTTCGTCTAGCGGGCAGGGGAATACGCAGTATTTT
TRBJ1-5 | NA | NA | TRBV7-9 | CASSSQQGQQPQHF | TGTGCCAGCAGCTCGCAACAGGGCCAGCAGCCCCAGCATTTT
TRBJ2-3 | TRBD2 | NA | TRBV27 | CASTRRTSGRGGTDTQYF | TGTGCCAGCACACGGCGGACTAGCGGGAGAGGGGGCACAGATACGCAGTATTTT
TRBJ2-5 | TRBD2 | NA | TRBV2 | CASKTGTRGETQYF | TGTGCCAGCAAGACTGGGACTAGGGGGGAGACCCAGTACTTC
TRBJ1-1 | NA | NA | TRBV19 | CASSPRDSRSRNTEAFF | TGTGCCAGTAGTCCTCGGGACTCTAGGAGCCGTAACACTGAAGCTTTCTTT
TRBJ2-7 | NA | many | TRBV2 | CASSVGSYEQYF | TGTGCCAGCAGTGTCGGGTCCTACGAGCAGTACTTC
TRBJ2-7 | NA | NA | TRBV13 | CASTPPGVNSYEQYF | TGTGCCAGCACTCCACCAGGGGTGAACTCCTACGAGCAGTACTTC
TRBJ2-7 | TRBD2 | NA | TRBV7-9 | CSSSLRLGGSAGSYEQYF | TGTTCCAGCAGCTTGCGGTTGGGGGGGAGTGCAGGGTCCTACGAGCAGTACTTC
TRBJ1-4 | NA | NA | TRBV10-1 | CASSATPSATNEKLFF | TGCGCCAGCAGTGCGACCCCTTCAGCGACTAATGAAAAACTGTTTTTT
TRBJ1-2 | NA | NA | TRBV28 | CASSLFPDSYGYTF | TGTGCCAGCAGTTTATTTCCAGACTCCTATGGCTACACCTTC
TRBJ1-2 | TRBD1 | few | TRBV28 | CASSSPPGGGNYGYTF | TGTGCCAGCAGTTCGCCACCAGGGGGCGGCAACTATGGCTACACCTTC
TRBJ2-1 | TRBD2 | NA | TRBV11-2 | CASSDKLAGYNEQFF | TGTGCCAGCAGCGACAAACTAGCGGGATACAATGAGCAGTTCTTC
TRBJ2-2 | NA | NA | TRBV4-3 | CASSQEKSGELFF | TGCGCCAGCAGCCAAGAAAAGAGCGGGGAGCTGTTTTTT
TRBJ1-1 | TRBD1 | NA | TRBV4-3 | CASSQAGTGVGYRTEAFF | TGCGCCAGCAGCCAAGCCGGGACAGGGGTGGGGTATCGCACTGAAGCTTTCTTT
TRBJ1-6 | NA | NA | TRBV4-1 | CASSHLEAGGSPLHF | TGCGCCAGCAGCCATCTCGAGGCCGGGGGTTCACCCCTCCACTTT
TRBJ2-2 | NA | NA | TRBV19 | CASSSQVEMNTGELFF | TGTGCCAGTAGTTCCCAAGTCGAGATGAACACCGGGGAGCTGTTTTTT
TRBJ2-3 | NA | NA | TRBV11-2 | CASSRQRTDTQYF | TGTGCCAGCAGTAGACAGCGCACAGATACGCAGTATTTT
TRBJ2-5 | NA | NA | TRBV27 | CASSPGVAETQYF | TGTGCCAGCAGTCCAGGGGTAGCGGAGACCCAGTACTTC
TRBJ2-7 | NA | NA | TRBV10-3 | CAISETLEAPYEQYF | TGTGCCATCAGTGAGACTCTAGAAGCCCCCTACGAGCAGTACTTC
TRBJ2-3 | TRBD2 | NA | TRBV30 | CAWSLSAGVGTDTQYF | TGTGCCTGGAGTCTAAGTGCGGGAGTTGGCACAGATACGCAGTATTTT
TRBJ1-1 | TRBD1 | once | TRBV4-1 | CASSHQDRAHTEAFF | TGCGCCAGCAGCCACCAGGACAGGGCCCACACTGAAGCTTTCTTT
TRBJ1-5 | NA | NA | TRBV9 | CASIGGGQPQHF | TGTGCCAGCATCGGGGGGGGTCAGCCCCAGCATTTT
TRBJ2-2 | TRBD2 | NA | TRBV4-3 | CASSQGSSGEGELFF | TGCGCCAGCAGCCAGGGATCTAGCGGGGAGGGGGAGCTGTTTTTT
TRBJ1-1 | NA | few | TRBV6-6 | CASYQGLNTEAFF | TGTGCCAGCTATCAGGGCCTCAACACTGAAGCTTTCTTT
TRBJ2-7 | NA | once | TRBV23-1 | CASSQSEKF | TGCGCCAGCAGTCAATCGGAGAAGTTC
TRBJ2-5 | TRBD1 | NA | TRBV19 | CASSRQGTAGLETQYF | TGTGCCAGTAGTAGACAGGGGACCGCGGGGCTAGAGACCCAGTACTTC
TRBJ1-1 | TRBD1 | few | TRBV30 | CAWSQQGGSEAFF | TGTGCCTGGAGTCAACAGGGGGGTTCTGAAGCTTTCTTT
TRBJ2-5 | TRBD2 | NA | TRBV7-9 | CAGDRLAGAQETQYF | TGTGCCGGAGACCGGCTAGCGGGAGCCCAAGAGACCCAGTACTTC
TRBJ2-6 | NA | once | TRBV9 | CASSPSTGHDSGANVLTF | TGTGCCAGCAGCCCTAGTACAGGACACGACTCTGGGGCCAACGTCCTGACTTTC
TRBJ1-6 | TRBD1 | NA | TRBV27 | CASRLTGWGSPLHF | TGTGCCAGCAGGCTGACAGGGTGGGGGTCACCCCTCCACTTT
TRBJ2-7 | TRBD2 | NA | TRBV27 | CASSPRGGAYFYEQYF | TGTGCCAGCAGCCCAAGGGGAGGGGCTTACTTCTACGAGCAGTACTTC
TRBJ1-1 | TRBD1 | NA | TRBV19 | CASSNPRDRGKAFF | TGTGCCAGTAGTAACCCTCGGGACAGGGGAAAAGCTTTCTTT
TRBJ1-5 | NA | NA | TRBV4-1 | CASSQGGGGPQHF | TGCGCCAGCAGCCAAGGGGGCGGCGGGCCCCAGCATTTT
TRBJ1-2 | NA | once | TRBV7-2 | CASSLVGGGGGGGYTF | TGTGCCAGCAGCTTAGTGGGGGGGGGCGGCGGCGGCGGCTACACCTTC
TRBJ2-5 | NA | NA | TRBV7-9 | CASSLVAGTIKETQYF | TGTGCCAGCAGCTTAGTGGCGGGAACAATCAAAGAGACCCAGTACTTC
TRBJ2-1 | TRBD2 | once | TRBV7-2 | CASSSPGLAGVVEQFF | TGTGCCAGCAGCTCTCCGGGACTAGCGGGAGTAGTTGAGCAGTTCTTC
TRBJ2-1 | NA | NA | TRBV6-1 | CASRLTYNEQFF | TGTGCCAGCAGGTTAACCTACAATGAGCAGTTCTTC
TRBJ2-2 | TRBD2 | NA | TRBV7-9 | CASSLDRAGGTGELFF | TGTGCCAGCAGCTTAGATCGAGCGGGAGGGACCGGGGAGCTGTTTTTT
TRBJ2-1 | TRBD2 | NA | TRBV6-4 | CASSEEFGLVRNEQFF | TGTGCCAGCAGTGAAGAGTTCGGACTAGTCCGTAATGAGCAGTTCTTC
TRBJ2-3 | NA | NA | TRBV6-5 | CASGWRSTDTQYF | TGTGCCAGCGGCTGGAGATCCACAGATACGCAGTATTTT
TRBJ1-1 | TRBD1 | NA | TRBV7-9 | CASSLRDSTEAFF | TGTGCCAGCAGCTTAAGGGACAGCACTGAAGCTTTCTTT
TRBJ1-2 | TRBD1 | NA | TRBV5-6 | CASSFNRGQGYTF | TGTGCCAGCAGCTTCAACAGGGGGCAAGGCTACACCTTC